The present T cell receptor beta chain was sequenced within a study of identical twins. A universal primer site was created by template switching, with the cDNA bearing unique molecular identifiers. Via MiXCR, TCRdb re-called the 5' RACE reads, giving one row per CDR3 protein. Of roughly 200,000 distinct CDR3 sequences listed, less than 8% were seen once; the top ten hold more than 1.5%. This same sample was also part of a study on yellow fever vaccine responses in identical twins.

This receptor was taken from a young woman in good health. Sequencing was done on a sample of memory (CD45RO+) T cells sorted from blood.

CDR3 amino acids: CASTYPQPNTEAFF. Here the CDR3 DNA reads TGTGCCAGCACCTACCCACAGCCGAACACTGAAGCTTTCTTT. This chain connects TRBV7-9 to TRBJ1-1; D uncertain. Germline lookup yields CDR1 SEHNR and CDR2 FQNEAQ (reference sequence). The CDR3 totals 14 residues. Trimming shortened V by 7 bases and J by 1 base, and 13 bases separated the two germline ends.